The present TCR beta chain was sequenced within a study of T-cell reconstitution after alpha-beta-depleted transplantation in children. Germline CDR1 reads DFQATT; CDR2 reads SNEGSKA (reference sequence). The CDR3 has 19 residues. V was pared by 5 bases and J by 0 bases, with 18 bases of the junction left unmatched. Preparation of the TCRbeta library involved a method that used unique molecular identifiers. Using its own MiXCR run on the PCR reads, TCRdb lists one record per CDR3 protein. The sample holds 610,000 or so distinct CDR3 sequences, roughly 27% seen once. This chain connects TRBV20-1 to TRBJ1-5, with 8 bases aligning to TRBD1. This clonotype originated in a boy less than two years old with Wiskott-Aldrich syndrome, due to receive a stem cell transplant. The source was PBMCs, collected before TCRalphabeta/CD19-depleted stem cell transplant. CDR3 bases: TGCAGTGCTCCAAAGACCCAGGGGGCCTTTTCAAATAGCAATCAGCCCCAGCATTTT. Translation gives CSAPKTQGAFSNSNQPQHF.